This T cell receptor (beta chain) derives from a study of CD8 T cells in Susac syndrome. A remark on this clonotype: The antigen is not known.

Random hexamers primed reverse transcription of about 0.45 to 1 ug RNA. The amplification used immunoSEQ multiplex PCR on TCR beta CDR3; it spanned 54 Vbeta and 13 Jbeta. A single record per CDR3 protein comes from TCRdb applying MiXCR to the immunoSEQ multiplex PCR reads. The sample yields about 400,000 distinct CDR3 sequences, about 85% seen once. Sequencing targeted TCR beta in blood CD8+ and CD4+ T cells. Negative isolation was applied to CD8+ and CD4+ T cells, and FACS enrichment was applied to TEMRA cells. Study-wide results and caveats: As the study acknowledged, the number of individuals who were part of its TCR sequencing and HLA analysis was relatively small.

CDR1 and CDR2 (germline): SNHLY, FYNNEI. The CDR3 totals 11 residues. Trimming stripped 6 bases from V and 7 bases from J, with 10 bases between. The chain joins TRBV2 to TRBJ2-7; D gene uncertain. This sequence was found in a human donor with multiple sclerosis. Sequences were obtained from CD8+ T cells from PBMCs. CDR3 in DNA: TGTGCCAGCAGGGCCCTGAATGAGCAGTACTTC. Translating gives CASRALNEQYF.